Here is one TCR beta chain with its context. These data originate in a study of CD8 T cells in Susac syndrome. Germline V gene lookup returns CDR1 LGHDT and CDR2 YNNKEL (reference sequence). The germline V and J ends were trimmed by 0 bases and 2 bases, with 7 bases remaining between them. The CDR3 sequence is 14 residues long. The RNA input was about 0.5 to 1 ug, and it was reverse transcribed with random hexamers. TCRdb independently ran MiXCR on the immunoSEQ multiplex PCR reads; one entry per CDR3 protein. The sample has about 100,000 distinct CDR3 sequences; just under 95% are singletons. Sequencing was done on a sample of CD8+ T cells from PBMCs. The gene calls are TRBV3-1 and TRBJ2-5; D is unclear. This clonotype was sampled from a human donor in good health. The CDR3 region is CASSQESVQETQYF. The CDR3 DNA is TGTGCCAGCAGCCAAGAATCAGTTCAAGAGACCCAGTACTTC.